The 27 T cell receptor beta chains given below trace back to one sample, sequenced in a study of blood T cell repertoires in COVID-19. The data were produced by immunoSEQ multiplex PCR, yet TCRdb's version contains in-frame clones alone and is incomplete. The sample yields 60,000 to 75,000 clones, 76% seen once. Sequencing used peripheral blood. These receptors originate from a woman aged 50 to 60 with active or convalescent COVID-19.

The V and J genes are TRBV5-4 and TRBJ1-2; D gene uncertain. Germline CDR1 and CDR2: SGHNT and YYREEE (reference sequence). Between the trimmed V and J ends, which lost 5 bases and 5 bases, there was a span of 13 bases. This CDR3 region has 13 residues. This CDR3 reads CASRDRDTYGYTF. CDR3 nucleotides: TGTGCCAGCAGGGATCGGGATACTTATGGCTACACCTTC.

V usage is TRBV19 and J usage is TRBJ1-5; unclear D gene. The germline V and J ends were trimmed by 2 bases and 3 bases, with 11 bases remaining between them. The CDR3 sequence is 15 residues long. Germline CDR1 LNHDA, CDR2 SQIVND (reference sequence). The CDR3 DNA follows: TGTGCCAGTAGTATAAGCAGCGGCAACAATCAGCCCCAGCATTTT. It encodes CASSISSGNNQPQHF.

CDR3 protein: CASSLVKGHYGYTF. The CDR3 DNA follows: TGTGCCAGCAGCTTGGTAAAGGGGCACTATGGCTACACCTTC. V usage is TRBV7-2 and J usage is TRBJ1-2; possible D gene TRBD1, 5 bases. CDR1 is SGHTA and CDR2 is FQGNSA in the germline V gene. The V gene lost 3 bases and the J gene lost 3 bases, with 11 bases spanning the gap. This CDR3 has 14 amino acids.

This sequence joins TRBV27 and TRBJ2-2, with D unresolved. CDR1 and CDR2 from the germline V gene are MNHEY and SMNVEV (reference sequence). V lost 2 bases and J lost 3, with 10 bases in between. The CDR3 has 15 residues. This CDR3 is CASSLRRAHTGELFF. The CDR3, as DNA: TGTGCCAGCAGTTTACGTAGAGCCCACACCGGGGAGCTGTTTTTT.

The gene calls are TRBV7-6 and TRBJ1-4; no firm D call. The germline gives CDR1 SGHVS, CDR2 FNYEAQ. The CDR3 spans 13 residues. V was trimmed by 6 bases and J by 7 bases, leaving 12 bases between them. This chain's CDR3 is CASSWKEGEKLFF. The CDR3 DNA reads as TGTGCCAGCAGTTGGAAGGAGGGTGAAAAACTGTTTTTT.

V and J are TRBV30 and TRBJ2-1; the D gene is possibly TRBD2 (6 bases). The CDR3 contains 13 residues. V dropped 8 bases and J dropped 2 bases, with 13 bases sitting between them. In germline, CDR1 is GTSNPN, CDR2 SVGIG (reference sequence). The CDR3 sequence: CAGRAGPYNEQFF. The CDR3 nucleotides are TGTGCCGGACGAGCGGGTCCCTACAATGAGCAGTTCTTC.

V is TRBV7-9 and J is TRBJ2-5; 7 bases fit TRBD2. CDR1 and CDR2 (germline): SEHNR, FQNEAQ (reference sequence). V dropped 5 bases and J dropped 5; count of bases not matched to a gene: 5. The CDR3 has 13 residues. The CDR3 reads CASSPSGGETQYF. CDR3 bases: TGTGCCAGCAGCCCTTCCGGGGGGGAGACCCAGTACTTC.

The chain joins TRBV18 to TRBJ2-1, with D perhaps matching TRBD2 (6 bases). V was trimmed by 3 bases and J by 3 bases, leaving 9 bases between them. The CDR3 loop spans 14 amino acids. Germline V gene lookup returns CDR1 KGHSH and CDR2 LQKENI. The CDR3 DNA is TGTGCCAGCTCACCGATGGAGGGCTACAATGAGCAGTTCTTC. Encoded protein: CASSPMEGYNEQFF.

The chain links TRBV7-8 to TRBJ1-2, with 8 nucleotides matching TRBD1. The CDR3 totals 13 residues. Germline CDR1 reads SGHVS; CDR2 reads FQNEAQ. V dropped 4 bases and J dropped 8; count of bases not matched to a gene: 6. For the CDR3, the DNA is TGTGCCAGCAGCTCCCGACAGGGGATCGGCTACACCTTC. As protein: CASSSRQGIGYTF.

The V call is TRBV7-2, the J call TRBJ2-3; 11 bases map to TRBD1. The ends lost 5 bases at V and 4 bases at J; junction bases unmatched: 5. In germline, CDR1 is SGHTA, CDR2 FQGNSA. The CDR3 runs 15 residues. Here the CDR3 reads CASSPDRGRSDTQYF. The CDR3 DNA sequence: TGTGCCAGCAGCCCGGACAGGGGGCGGTCAGATACGCAGTATTTT.

This rearrangement joins TRBV7-2 to TRBJ2-5; 7 bases are shared with TRBD1. The CDR3 totals 13 residues. Germline V lookup: CDR1 SGHTA, CDR2 FQGNSA. Germline trimming cut 4 bases from V and 5 bases from J; bases unmatched to any gene: 4. As DNA, the CDR3 is TGTGCCAGCAGCTCCGGGACAGACGAGACCCAGTACTTC. This gives the protein CASSSGTDETQYF.

This clone was seen a single time. The genes are TRBV11-2 and TRBJ2-1; D is uncertain. The CDR3 contains 14 residues. Deletions cut 2 bases from V and 1 base from J, with 6 bases between. In germline, CDR1 is SGHAT, CDR2 FQNNGV. CDR3 in DNA: TGTGCCAGCAGCTTATCCCGGTCCTACAATGAGCAGTTCTTC. Its protein is CASSLSRSYNEQFF.

V usage is TRBV3-1 (or the pseudogene TRBV3-2) and J usage is TRBJ2-4, with 11 bases lining up with TRBD2. CDR1 and CDR2 (germline): LGHDT, YNNKEL (reference sequence). Germline trimming cut 4 bases from V and 0 bases from J; bases unmatched to any gene: 5. This CDR3 is 17 amino acids long. The CDR3, as DNA: TGTGCCAGCAGCCTCAGACTAGCGGGGTTAGCCAAAAACATTCAGTACTTC. Protein product: CASSLRLAGLAKNIQYF.

J is TRBJ2-1 and V is TRBV10-1; 9 bases line up with TRBD2. CDR3 length: 16 amino acids. The germline gives CDR1 WNHNN, CDR2 SYGVQD (reference sequence). Germline trimming cut 7 bases from V and 5 bases from J; bases unmatched to any gene: 12. CDR3 DNA: TGCGCCAGCACCCCGTTATGTAGACTAGCGGACAATGAGCAGTTCTTC. It encodes CASTPLCRLADNEQFF.

This chain joins TRBV6-2 or TRBV6-3 and TRBJ1-2, with a tentative D call TRBD1 (5 bases). Germline loops: CDR1 MNHEY, CDR2 SVGEGT. V was cut by 2 bases and J by 9 bases, with 13 bases left in between. The CDR3 is 13 residues long. CDR3 loop: CASSYDGTGSYTF. The DNA of the CDR3 is TGTGCCAGCAGTTACGACGGGACTGGGAGCTACACCTTC.

The genes are TRBV5-1 and TRBJ2-7; 12 nucleotides agree with TRBD2. The V segment lost 9 bases and the J segment 6 bases; nucleotides outside the gene matches: 10. The length of the CDR3 is 14 residues. The germline V gene has CDR1 SGHRS and CDR2 YFSETQ. The CDR3 DNA reads TGCGCCACCGGAACTAGCGGGAGGTCAGGCGAGCAGTACTTC. Translating gives CATGTSGRSGEQYF.

This clone was detected a few times. The chain joins TRBV30 to TRBJ2-2, with D possibly TRBD1 on 6 matching bases. Germline values: CDR1 GTSNPN, CDR2 SVGIG (reference sequence). The CDR3 totals 16 residues. The V end lost 0 bases, the J end lost 0 bases, and 11 bases lay between the germline ends. The CDR3 DNA sequence: TGTGCCTGGAGTGTACACTGGGGGCCGAACACCGGGGAGCTGTTTTTT. Translation gives CAWSVHWGPNTGELFF.

The chain carries TRBV5-6 and TRBJ1-1; maybe TRBD1 (5 bases). V was trimmed by 6 bases and J by 1 base, leaving 16 bases between them. Germline-derived CDR1 and CDR2 are SGHDT and YYEEEE. The CDR3 runs 15 residues. In nucleotides, the CDR3 is TGTGCCAGCACCTTTACAGACAGCACGAACACTGAAGCTTTCTTT. The encoded protein is CASTFTDSTNTEAFF.

The V gene is TRBV19, the J gene TRBJ1-5; 8 bases are a match to TRBD1. The junction had 9 bases not matched to a gene; V was cut back by 4 bases and J by 4 bases. Looked up from germline, CDR1 is LNHDA and CDR2 is SQIVND (reference sequence). This CDR3 is built from 16 residues. CDR3 DNA sequence: TGTGCCAGTAGTAATAATTTCCAGGGGGCGAATCAGCCCCAGCATTTT. It translates to CASSNNFQGANQPQHF.

This chain uses TRBV4-3 with TRBJ2-1; 7 bases line up with TRBD2. Germline loops: CDR1 LGHNA, CDR2 YSLEER. The CDR3 totals 16 residues. The V and J ends lost 1 base and 8 bases, in that order; junction bases with no gene match: 11. DNA of the CDR3: TGCGCCAGCAGCCAAGTAAGTGGGAGGGCCGTCGATGAGCAGTTCTTC. As protein: CASSQVSGRAVDEQFF.

The CDR3 DNA is TGCGCCAGCAGCCAAGCTAGCGGCACAGATACGCAGTATTTT. This sequence encodes CASSQASGTDTQYF. This rearrangement joins TRBV4-3 to TRBJ2-3; D possibly corresponds to TRBD2 (6 bases). Between the trimmed V and J ends, which lost 1 base and 1 base, there was a span of 6 bases. The germline CDR1 and CDR2 sequences are LGHNA and YSLEER. The CDR3 totals 14 residues.

This chain uses TRBV5-6 with TRBJ1-2; 8 nucleotides agree with TRBD1. The CDR3 runs to 17 residues. Per germline, CDR1 SGHDT and CDR2 YYEEEE. J was trimmed by 10 bases and V by 0 bases; bases with no gene match: 17. The CDR3 sequence is CASSLALLTTGEEVYTF. The CDR3 DNA follows: TGTGCCAGCAGCTTGGCCCTATTGACGACAGGGGAGGAGGTCTACACCTTC.

This clone was observed a few times. The chain recombines TRBV11-3 with TRBJ2-1; 8 positions match TRBD2. Per germline, CDR1 SGHNT and CDR2 YENEEA. This CDR3 region has 16 residues. V shed 4 bases, J shed 7 bases, and the junction held 12 bases outside the gene matches. Here the CDR3 reads CASSSGGAGVENEQFF. The CDR3 coding sequence is TGTGCCAGCAGCTCCGGGGGGGCGGGAGTGGAGAATGAGCAGTTCTTC.

The chain uses TRBV12-3 or TRBV12-4 and TRBJ2-5; 9 bases map to TRBD2. V lost 5 bases to trimming and J lost 9 bases; unmatched junction nucleotides: 7. The CDR3 loop spans 13 amino acids. The CDR3 is CASSPQREAAQYF. CDR3 nucleotide sequence: TGTGCCAGCAGTCCCCAGCGGGAGGCGGCCCAGTACTTC.

CDR3 DNA: TGCGCCAGCAGCCCGACAGGAACCCCACCCTACGAGCAGTACTTC. Its translation: CASSPTGTPPYEQYF. The V and J genes are TRBV5-1 and TRBJ2-7, with TRBD1 as a possible D gene (6 bases). Germline lookup yields CDR1 SGHRS and CDR2 YFSETQ. The CDR3 extends over 15 amino acids. Trimming left V 4 bases short and J 2 bases short, with 16 bases between.

The sample holds one count of this clone. V gene TRBV2 combines with J gene TRBJ1-5; D unclear. Germline values: CDR1 SNHLY, CDR2 FYNNEI. The CDR3 length is 14 residues. Between the trimmed V and J ends, which lost 1 base and 7 bases, there was a span of 11 bases. In DNA form, the CDR3 reads TGTGCCAGCAGTGAAGAGGTTGGGCGACAGCCCCAGCATTTT. Amino acid sequence: CASSEEVGRQPQHF.

The chain recombines TRBV20-1 with TRBJ1-1; TRBD1 matches 7 bases. V trimming: 5 bases; J trimming: 8 bases; junction bases outside the gene matches: 5. Per the germline V gene, CDR1 is DFQATT and CDR2 is SNEGSKA (reference sequence). The CDR3 contains 11 residues. This CDR3 reads CSAAGQAEAFF. CDR3 DNA: TGCAGTGCTGCCGGACAGGCGGAAGCTTTCTTT.